This TCR beta chain was recovered during a study of T cell responses to AZD1222 COVID-19 vaccine (dated by TCRdb to 2020 to 2022). Looking at the study overall: TCR sequencing was performed for roughly 250 trial participants, of whom about 210 were given two doses of AZD1222 and around 25 were given two doses of MenACWY control vaccine. Trial participants were enrolled into age subgroups of 18-55, 56-69 and 70-plus years, which contained 148, 28 and 57 TCR-sequenced participants, respectively. Results the study describes overall, beyond this receptor: Conclusions about previously exposed vaccinees were limited because only six AZD1222 recipients were SARS-CoV-2 seropositive at baseline. In the small 56-69-year group, the increase in depth fell short of significance, most likely because of low power. Spike-specific TCR breadth and depth rose significantly after two AZD1222 doses compared with day 0 and with MenACWY recipients. Nearly half of unique spike-specific TCRs reportedly recognized epitopes outside regions mutated in the B.1.351 and B.1.1.7 variants. Vaccine-associated CD4 TCRs spanned the whole spike protein, with dominant responses in regions 160-218 and 743-854. Because no day 14 peak-response samples were available, repertoires were characterized only after the peak T cell response. Participants were mostly white British, with more females than males. The authors suggested clonal diversity may have been underestimated.

The CDR3 regions of human TCRbeta chains were subjected to immunosequencing. Under the source paper's analysis protocol: TCRs in the repertoires were matched against a reference library of SARS-CoV-2-specific TCRs that had been generated with the MIRA antigen-specificity platform. Breadth meant the fraction of unique TCRs that were SARS-CoV-2-associated, whereas depth meant the fraction of total T cells that were SARS-CoV-2-associated. Using the MIRA data, each spike-specific TCR was assigned both to the spike region to which the TCR was reactive and to a CD4 or CD8 class. Log10-transformed breadth and depth values were compared by one-way ANOVA with Sidak's multiple comparisons tests. Entries here come from immuneACCESS through TCRdb and include only in-frame sequences with V and J called. Some clones fail to appear in such tables; in the studies checked, an unresolved V gene covers under half of the shortfall, and the cause of the remainder is unknown. V and J calls plus clone size are reproduced from that table; the DNA served to infer D and trimming. The table for this sample lists roughly 70,000 clones; nearly 90% of them were counted only once. The biggest ten clones account for 1.3% of the sample.

Comment on this clone: Its antigen is still unknown. No per-base quality is available; no much larger clone lies one base away.

Read against the paper, the sample's time point label means: about 28 days (+/-7) after the second vaccine dose. AZD1222 recipients given second doses at about 4 weeks or at about 12 weeks were pooled, since spike-specific TCR depth and breadth were not found to differ between the two schedules. Samples from vaccinated people were obtained from the UK trials COV001 and COV002, which included a single-blind randomized controlled phase 2/3 trial of AZD1222 (ChAdOx1 nCoV-19) in healthy adults. For TCRbeta chain sequencing, PBMC samples were collected from trial participants at day 0 and at day 28 after the second dose. The TCR was taken from an adult who received the AZD1222 COVID-19 vaccine. Sequencing used peripheral blood, obtained 28 days after the second AZD1222 dose.

The CDR3 region: CAWSLDRVGYTF. The DNA sequence is given as TGTGCCTGGAGTCTTGACCGGGTGGGCTACACCTTC. The chain is assembled from TRBV30 and TRBJ1-2, with no confidently assigned D gene. A distance of 12 bases separates the germline ends of V and J, which lose 2 bases and 8 bases respectively. CDR1 and CDR2 are read off the germline V gene (reference sequence) as GTSNPN and SVGIG. The CDR3 spans 12 residues, from the cysteine through the phenylalanine. The retained sequence is limited to the CDR3, 36 bases, with the frame set at the first base. Reference TRBV30 and TRBJ1-2 genes cover what lies past the CDR3, so the full variable domain is SQTIHQWPATLVQPVGSPLSLECTVEGTSNPNLYWYRQAAGRGLQLLFYSVGIGQISSEVPQNLSASRPQDRQFILSSKKLLLSDSGFYLCAWSLDRVGYTFGSGTRLTVV.